This T cell receptor beta chain was captured in a study of shared clonotypes between healthy human individuals. TCRdb's copy holds only in-frame clones and misses some; the assay was immunoSEQ multiplex PCR. Seen here are about 2 million clones, about 95% observed once, and the top ten hold around 1.2%. Naive CD8 populations comprised CD45RO-negative cells positively selected for CCR7, excluding terminally differentiated effector memory CD45RA+ cells. On this clone itself: No antigen is known for it.

V was pared by 4 bases and J by 2 bases, with 7 bases between. The length of the CDR3 is 13 residues. Germline loops: CDR1 ENHRY, CDR2 SYGVKD. Study results and limitations: Unshared clonotypes carried lower generation probabilities than those common to all four donors.

The sequence was obtained from a man aged 18 to 29 in good health. The sequencing input was naive CD8+ T cells sorted from blood. The rearrangement joins TRBV10-3 to TRBJ2-3; D gene unclear. CDR3 in DNA: TGTGCCATCAGTGGAGAGGACACAGATACGCAGTATTTT. Protein product: CAISGEDTDTQYF.